These 18 T cell receptor beta chains share one sample of origin, sequenced in a study of T cells in localized non-small cell lung cancer. The assay was immunoSEQ multiplex PCR, and TCRdb's table has in-frame clones only and misses some. Of some 13,000 clones in the sample, approximately 80% were seen once. The sequencing here drew on peripheral blood, taken before any cancer treatment. The receptors originated from an older male donor with stage I squamous cell lung carcinoma.

This chain connects TRBV27 to TRBJ2-1, with D tentatively TRBD1 (6 bases). V lost 6 bases to trimming and J lost 3 bases, with 15 bases between them. This CDR3 spans 15 amino acids. The V gene's germline CDR1 is MNHEY and CDR2 SMNVEV (reference sequence). CDR3 bases: TGTGCCAGCAGCCCCCGGGGACACCGCTACAATGAGCAGTTCTTC. Its protein is CASSPRGHRYNEQFF.

The chain is built from TRBV4-2 and TRBJ2-7; TRBD2 matches 7 bases. The V gene end was trimmed by 2 bases and the J gene end by 9 bases; junction bases not matched to a gene: 10. Germline CDR1 and CDR2: LGHNA and YNFKEQ. CDR3 size: 14 residues. CDR3 in DNA: TGTGCCAGCAGCCAAAAGGAGGGAGGGATGGTGCAGTACTTC. This sequence encodes CASSQKEGGMVQYF.

This clone was seen only a few times. The CDR3 here is CASTGQGGSGPYNEQFF. The CDR3 DNA sequence: TGTGCCAGTACGGGACAGGGGGGTAGCGGGCCTTACAATGAGCAGTTCTTC. The chain has TRBV19 and TRBJ2-1; 11 bases fit TRBD1. The CDR3 runs to 17 residues. In germline, CDR1 is LNHDA, CDR2 SQIVND (reference sequence). The V segment lost 7 bases and the J segment 4 bases; nucleotides outside the gene matches: 12.

The V gene is TRBV27, the J gene TRBJ2-1; D unclear. The CDR3 extends over 13 amino acids. The V end was cut by 3 bases, the J end by 11 bases, with 14 bases between. In germline, CDR1 is MNHEY, CDR2 SMNVEV (reference sequence). The CDR3 DNA reads TGTGCCAGCAGTTTCTACGCGGATCCTAAGCAGTTCTTC. It codes for CASSFYADPKQFF.

By its share, this clone is medium-sized. This sequence joins TRBV5-6 and TRBJ2-1, with D uncertain. Germline values: CDR1 SGHDT, CDR2 YYEEEE. This CDR3 is built from 14 residues. V was trimmed by 2 bases and J by 2 bases, leaving 8 bases between them. CDR3 DNA sequence: TGTGCCAGCAGCTTCGGTGAGGCCTACAATGAGCAGTTCTTC. This encodes CASSFGEAYNEQFF.

The chain employs TRBV19 and TRBJ2-1; D call uncertain. The CDR3 spans 15 residues. The germline V and J ends were trimmed by 7 bases and 4 bases, with 17 bases remaining between them. CDR1 and CDR2 from the germline V gene are LNHDA and SQIVND (reference sequence). The CDR3 nucleotides read TGTGCCAGTACCACGACTCGGCGAGAATACAATGAGCAGTTCTTC. Its translation: CASTTTRREYNEQFF.

The chain carries TRBV6-1 and TRBJ2-1, with 10 nucleotides matching TRBD1. Germline CDR1 and CDR2: MNHNS and SASEGT. The CDR3 runs to 14 residues. V was pared by 5 bases and J by 6 bases, with 4 bases of the junction left unmatched. The CDR3 is CASSWGQGSNEQFF. The CDR3, as DNA: TGTGCCAGCAGTTGGGGACAGGGGTCCAATGAGCAGTTCTTC.

This clone has more than one count but fewer than ten. This chain's CDR3 is CASSLVASPGEQYF. In DNA, the CDR3 is TGTGCCAGCAGCTTGGTGGCTAGCCCTGGCGAGCAGTACTTC. V usage is TRBV7-8 and J usage is TRBJ2-7, with D possibly TRBD2 on 5 matching bases. Trimming stripped 3 bases from V and 6 bases from J, with 15 bases between. Germline lookup yields CDR1 SGHVS and CDR2 FQNEAQ. The CDR3 extends over 14 amino acids.

This sequence joins TRBV30 and TRBJ1-2; TRBD1 agrees at 7 bases. This CDR3 is built from 14 residues. V shed 2 bases and J 8 bases; nucleotides not matched to a gene: 11. CDR1 is GTSNPN, CDR2 SVGIG, per germline (reference sequence). The CDR3: CAWSPTTGVVGYTF. DNA of the CDR3: TGTGCCTGGAGTCCCACTACAGGGGTGGTGGGCTACACCTTC.

V gene TRBV6-1 combines with J gene TRBJ1-5; weak D call: TRBD1 (5 bases). V was shortened by 6 bases and J by 3 bases, with 12 bases between the two germline ends. The CDR3 loop spans 14 amino acids. Germline V gene data show CDR1 as MNHNS and CDR2 as SASEGT. CDR3 in DNA: TGTGCCAGCAGCCGGGACGGTTTCAATCAGCCCCAGCATTTT. Translating it yields CASSRDGFNQPQHF.

This chain links TRBV14 with TRBJ1-3; D may be TRBD1 (5 bases). The CDR3 sequence is 16 residues long. CDR1 is SGHDN, CDR2 FVKESK, per germline. Trimming took 1 base from V and 4 from J, leaving 14 bases between them. This CDR3 is CASSQGKGQCGNTIYF. CDR3 nucleotide sequence: TGTGCCAGCAGCCAAGGTAAGGGGCAGTGCGGAAACACCATATATTTT.

The chain combines TRBV30 with TRBJ2-1; 9 nucleotides agree with TRBD1. The ends lost 7 bases at V and 5 bases at J; junction bases unmatched: 9. Germline CDR1 reads GTSNPN; CDR2 reads SVGIG (reference sequence). The CDR3 has 14 amino acids. The DNA of the CDR3 is TGTGCCTATACAGGGGGCGCTTCCGACAATGAGCAGTTCTTC. Translated, it gives CAYTGGASDNEQFF.

The chain links TRBV12-5 to TRBJ2-3, with D possibly TRBD1 on 5 matching bases. Germline-derived CDR1 and CDR2 are LGHNT and FRNRAP. This CDR3 comprises 14 residues. Deletions cut 7 bases from V and 2 bases from J, with 13 bases between. CDR3 sequence (DNA): TGTGCTAGTGTGCAACAGGAAAACACAGATACGCAGTATTTT. Translating gives CASVQQENTDTQYF. Variable domain in full (rest from reference TRBV12-5 and TRBJ2-3): DARVTQTPRHKVTEMGQEVTMRCQPILGHNTVFWYRQTMMQGLELLAYFRNRAPLDDSGMPKDRFSAEMPDATLATLKIQPSEPRDSAVYFCASVQQENTDTQYFGPGTRLTVL.

In this sample, this clone turned up a few times. The chain couples TRBV4-1 to TRBJ2-7; 8 nucleotides match TRBD1. The CDR3 runs to 15 residues. The germline CDR1 and CDR2 sequences are MGHRA and YSYEKL. V dropped 0 bases and J dropped 3; count of bases not matched to a gene: 4. CDR3 protein: CASSQDRGTGYEQYF. The CDR3 nucleotides are TGCGCCAGCAGCCAAGATCGTGGGACAGGCTACGAGCAGTACTTC.

V usage is TRBV15 and J usage is TRBJ1-2, with 7 bases lining up with TRBD1. V dropped 0 bases and J dropped 6; count of bases not matched to a gene: 10. This CDR3 region has 16 residues. Germline V CDR1 and CDR2: LNHNV, YYDKDF (reference sequence). The CDR3 loop is CATSRDRTFTGDGYTF. CDR3 nucleotide sequence: TGTGCCACCAGCAGAGATAGAACCTTTACAGGGGATGGCTACACCTTC.

In DNA form, the CDR3 reads TGTGCCAGCGACTCGTCGGGTAATGAAAAACTGTTTTTT. It yields the protein CASDSSGNEKLFF. The chain links TRBV28 to TRBJ1-4; D ambiguous. In germline, CDR1 is MDHEN, CDR2 SYDVKM. Trimming took off 8 bases at V and 4 bases at J, with 11 bases between the two ends. The CDR3 covers 13 residues.

The rearrangement links TRBV5-1 to TRBJ2-1; D not certain. The CDR3 is made up of 13 amino acids. V was clipped by 1 base and J by 7 bases, with 9 bases between them. Germline V gives CDR1 SGHRS, CDR2 YFSETQ. The CDR3: CASSLLGPNEQFF. CDR3 nucleotides: TGCGCCAGCAGCTTGCTCGGACCAAATGAGCAGTTCTTC.

The V and J genes are TRBV5-5 and TRBJ2-1; D may be TRBD1 (5 bases). Per the germline V gene, CDR1 is SGHKS and CDR2 is YYEKEE (reference sequence). V was shortened by 0 bases and J by 2 bases, with 9 bases between the two germline ends. CDR3 size: 15 residues. The CDR3 DNA reads TGTGCCAGCAGCTTGGAGGGGCCCGCCTACAATGAGCAGTTCTTC. Its translation: CASSLEGPAYNEQFF.